This entry concerns a single T cell receptor (beta chain). Antigen unknown. Using immunoSEQ multiplex PCR, the repertoire was profiled, and TCRdb retains in-frame clones only, with some absent. The sample lists over 100,000 clones; 85% to 95% were seen once. This sample is part of a study of graft-versus-host responses after intestinal transplantation. Study as a whole: Recipients were given multivisceral, liver-intestinal, or isolated intestinal transplants.

Here the sequenced sample was unstimulated CD8+ T cells sorted from spleen or lymph node cells, taken before intestinal transplant. This receptor was obtained from a human donor who received an intestinal transplant.

This CDR3 is CASTAGSLGYNEQFF. The CDR3 DNA reads as TGTGCCAGCACTGCGGGTAGCCTAGGCTACAATGAGCAGTTCTTC. The chain couples TRBV11-2 to TRBJ2-1; a weak D match, TRBD2 (5 bases). Germline lookup yields CDR1 SGHAT and CDR2 FQNNGV. Trimming removed 7 bases from V and 3 bases from J, with 16 bases in between. The CDR3 consists of 15 residues.